This TCR beta chain was captured in a study of PD-L1 blockade in urothelial cancer. The CDR3 runs 15 residues. Looked up from germline, CDR1 is SGHVS and CDR2 is FQNEAQ. The V end was cut by 0 bases, the J end by 2 bases, with 11 bases between. As to time point: pretreatment peripheral blood. Between 1 and 8 samples, pretreatment and on-treatment, were given by each patient. Sequencing was performed with immunoSEQ multiplex PCR; in TCRdb, only in-frame clones are kept and a portion is missing. The table shows 50,000 to 55,000 clones, with about 68% occurring only once. The source material was PBMCs, sampled around atezolizumab (anti-PD-L1) treatment. V and J are TRBV7-8 and TRBJ2-7; possibly TRBD1 for D (6 bases). This TCR derives from a man aged 65 to 85 with urothelial cancer. The CDR3 spells CASSLATGTPYEQYF. The CDR3 DNA is TGTGCCAGCAGCTTAGCCACCGGGACACCCTACGAGCAGTACTTC.